Following are 8 T cell receptor beta chains from one sample sequenced in a study of OX40 agonist ivuxolimab in advanced cancers. TCRdb's table, derived via immunoSEQ multiplex PCR, lists solely in-frame clones and lacks some. The table lists fewer than 85,000 clones, nearly 90% of them singletons. The sequencing used CD4+ or CD8+ T cells sorted from blood, collected in a trial of the OX40 agonist ivuxolimab. Receptors were obtained from an adult with an advanced solid tumor such as melanoma, head and neck, liver or kidney cancer.

The J gene is TRBJ2-1, the V gene TRBV7-9; no clear D. The germline V gene has CDR1 SEHNR and CDR2 FQNEAQ (reference sequence). The CDR3 is made up of 14 amino acids. Trimming left V 0 bases short and J 3 bases short, with 6 bases between. In DNA, the CDR3 is TGTGCCAGCAGCTTAGCGTTCGTCTACAATGAGCAGTTCTTC. It encodes CASSLAFVYNEQFF. Supplemented by reference TRBV7-9 and TRBJ2-1, the full variable domain reads DTGVSQNPRHKITKRGQNVTFRCDPISEHNRLYWYRQTLGQGPEFLTYFQNEAQLEKSRLLSDRFSAERPKGSFSTLEIQRTEQGDSAMYLCASSLAFVYNEQFFGPGTRLTVL.

Relative to its sample, this clone is medium-sized (0.01 to 0.1%). This sequence joins TRBV5-1 and TRBJ2-7, with TRBD2 matching 8 bases. V lost 4 bases to trimming and J lost 3 bases; unmatched junction nucleotides: 9. CDR3 size: 15 residues. Germline CDR1 SGHRS, CDR2 YFSETQ. The CDR3 coding sequence is TGCGCCAGCAGCATACGAGCGGGAGATCACTACGAGCAGTACTTC. It specifies CASSIRAGDHYEQYF.

V and J are TRBV7-2 and TRBJ1-4; possible D gene TRBD1, 5 bases. The CDR3 sequence is 15 residues long. Germline V gives CDR1 SGHTA, CDR2 FQGNSA. With 5 bases removed from V and 7 bases from J, the gap between germline ends came to 17 bases. The CDR3, as DNA: TGTGCCAGCAGCCGGAACCAAGGAGGGGCTGAAAAACTGTTTTTT. It yields the protein CASSRNQGGAEKLFF.

CDR3 protein: CASRETSGIPYEQYF. Written as DNA, the CDR3 is TGCGCCAGCAGGGAGACTAGCGGGATCCCCTACGAGCAGTACTTC. The chain couples TRBV5-1 to TRBJ2-7; 11 nucleotides agree with TRBD2. The CDR3 has 15 residues. In germline, CDR1 is SGHRS, CDR2 YFSETQ. The ends lost 5 bases at V and 2 bases at J; junction bases unmatched: 6.

The chain carries TRBV5-1 and TRBJ1-1; TRBD1 aligns across 7 bases. Germline-derived CDR1 and CDR2 are SGHRS and YFSETQ. Unmatched junction bases numbered 10, after V lost 4 bases and J lost 1 base. The CDR3 extends over 16 amino acids. The chain's CDR3 is CASSTGQFGENTEAFF. CDR3 DNA sequence: TGCGCCAGCAGCACGGGACAGTTTGGGGAGAACACTGAAGCTTTCTTT.

This CDR3 reads CAWSSGQGGSPLHF. CDR3 sequence (DNA): TGTGCCTGGAGTTCGGGACAGGGAGGTTCACCCCTCCACTTT. The chain couples TRBV30 to TRBJ1-6; the match to TRBD1 covers 9 bases. This CDR3 is built from 14 residues. J was trimmed by 9 bases and V by 2 bases; bases with no gene match: 5. In germline, CDR1 is GTSNPN, CDR2 SVGIG (reference sequence). Drawing the rest from reference TRBV30 and TRBJ1-6, the complete variable domain is SQTIHQWPATLVQPVGSPLSLECTVEGTSNPNLYWYRQAAGRGLQLLFYSVGIGQISSEVPQNLSASRPQDRQFILSSKKLLLSDSGFYLCAWSSGQGGSPLHFGNGTRLTVT.

The V and J genes are TRBV7-2 and TRBJ1-1; unclear D gene. The CDR3 is 14 amino acids. Trimming left V 1 base short and J 0 bases short, with 6 bases between. Germline V lookup: CDR1 SGHTA, CDR2 FQGNSA. This CDR3 is CASSLGNMNTEAFF. The DNA for the CDR3 is TGTGCCAGCAGCTTAGGTAACATGAACACTGAAGCTTTCTTT.

As regards this clone: This sample includes further DNA sequences coding for the same CDR3. CDR3 bases: TGTGCCAGCAGTAAACAGGATTACTATGGCTACACCTTC. Translated, it gives CASSKQDYYGYTF. The chain combines TRBV6-1 with TRBJ1-2, with a weak D call TRBD1 (5 bases). CDR1 and CDR2 (germline): MNHNS, SASEGT. CDR3 length equals 13 residues. The V and J ends lost 5 bases and 3 bases respectively, with 10 bases between them.